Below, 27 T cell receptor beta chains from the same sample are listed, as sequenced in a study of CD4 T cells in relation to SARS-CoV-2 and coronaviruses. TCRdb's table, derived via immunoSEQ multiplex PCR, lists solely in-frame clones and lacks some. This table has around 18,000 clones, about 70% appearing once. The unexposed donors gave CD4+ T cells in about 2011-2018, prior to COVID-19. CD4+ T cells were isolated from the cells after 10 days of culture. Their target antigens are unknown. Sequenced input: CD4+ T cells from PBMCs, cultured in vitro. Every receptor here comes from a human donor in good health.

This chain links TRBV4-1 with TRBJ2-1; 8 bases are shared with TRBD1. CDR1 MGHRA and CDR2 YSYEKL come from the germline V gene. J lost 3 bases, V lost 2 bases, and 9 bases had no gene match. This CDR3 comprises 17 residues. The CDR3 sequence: CASSQSGQGAFYNEQFF. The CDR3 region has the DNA TGCGCCAGCAGCCAATCTGGCCAGGGGGCCTTCTACAATGAGCAGTTCTTC.

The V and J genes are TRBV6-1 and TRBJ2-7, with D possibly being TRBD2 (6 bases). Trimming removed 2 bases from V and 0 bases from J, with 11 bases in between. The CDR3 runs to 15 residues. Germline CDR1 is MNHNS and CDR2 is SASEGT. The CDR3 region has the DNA TGTGCCAGCAGTGAAAGGGGACTCAGCTCCTACGAGCAGTACTTC. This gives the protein CASSERGLSSYEQYF.

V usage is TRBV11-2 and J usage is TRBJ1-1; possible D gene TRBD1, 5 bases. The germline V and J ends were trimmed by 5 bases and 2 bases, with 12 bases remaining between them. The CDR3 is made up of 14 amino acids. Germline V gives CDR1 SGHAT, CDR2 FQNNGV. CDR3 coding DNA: TGTGCCAGCAGCCGCGGGGCGGGAAACACTGAAGCTTTCTTT. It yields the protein CASSRGAGNTEAFF.

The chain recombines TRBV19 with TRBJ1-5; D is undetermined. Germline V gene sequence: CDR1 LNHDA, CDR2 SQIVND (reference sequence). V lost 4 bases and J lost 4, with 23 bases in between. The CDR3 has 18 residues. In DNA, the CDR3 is TGTGCCAGTAGTAGTAAAGTCTGGCAGTCGGCGACGAATCAGCCCCAGCATTTT. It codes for CASSSKVWQSATNQPQHF.

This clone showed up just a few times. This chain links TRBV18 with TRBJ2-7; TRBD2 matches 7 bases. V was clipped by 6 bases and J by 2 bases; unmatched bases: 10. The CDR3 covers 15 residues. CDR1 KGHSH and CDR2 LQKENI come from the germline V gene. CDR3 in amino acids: CASSPMEGGTYEQYF. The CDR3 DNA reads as TGTGCCAGCTCCCCGATGGAGGGAGGGACCTACGAGCAGTACTTC.

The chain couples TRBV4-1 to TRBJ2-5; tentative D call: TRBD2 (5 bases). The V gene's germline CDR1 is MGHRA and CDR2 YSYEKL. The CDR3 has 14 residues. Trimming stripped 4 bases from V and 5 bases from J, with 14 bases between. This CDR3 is CASSREGLDETQYF. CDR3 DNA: TGCGCCAGCAGCCGAGAGGGTTTGGATGAGACCCAGTACTTC.

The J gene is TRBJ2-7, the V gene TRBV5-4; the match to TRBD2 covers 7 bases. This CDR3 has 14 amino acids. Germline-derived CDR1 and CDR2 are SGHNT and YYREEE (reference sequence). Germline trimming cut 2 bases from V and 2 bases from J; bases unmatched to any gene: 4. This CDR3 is CASSLGEGTYEQYF. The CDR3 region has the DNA TGTGCCAGCAGCTTAGGGGAGGGGACCTACGAGCAGTACTTC.

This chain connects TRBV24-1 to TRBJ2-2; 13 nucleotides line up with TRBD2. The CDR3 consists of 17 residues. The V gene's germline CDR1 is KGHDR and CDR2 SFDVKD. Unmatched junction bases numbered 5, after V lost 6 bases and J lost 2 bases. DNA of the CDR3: TGTGCCACCAGTCACGGGACTAGCGGGACTAACACCGGGGAGCTGTTTTTT. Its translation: CATSHGTSGTNTGELFF.

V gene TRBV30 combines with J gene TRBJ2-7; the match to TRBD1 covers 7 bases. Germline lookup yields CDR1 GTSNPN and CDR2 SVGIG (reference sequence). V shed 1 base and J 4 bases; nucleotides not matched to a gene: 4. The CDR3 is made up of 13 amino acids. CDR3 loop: CAWSAPTGYEQYF. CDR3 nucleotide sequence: TGTGCCTGGAGTGCACCGACAGGGTACGAGCAGTACTTC.

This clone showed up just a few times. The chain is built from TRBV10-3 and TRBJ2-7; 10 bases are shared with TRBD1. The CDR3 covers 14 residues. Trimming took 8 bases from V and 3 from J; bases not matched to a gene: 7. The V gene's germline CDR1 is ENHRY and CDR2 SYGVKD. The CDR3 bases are TGTGCCATCGCATCCGGGACAGGGGACTACGAGCAGTACTTC. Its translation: CAIASGTGDYEQYF.

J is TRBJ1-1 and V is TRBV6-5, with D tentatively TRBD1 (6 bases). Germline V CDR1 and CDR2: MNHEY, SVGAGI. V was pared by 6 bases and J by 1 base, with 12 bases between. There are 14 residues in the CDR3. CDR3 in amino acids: CASRKGQPNTEAFF. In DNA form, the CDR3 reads TGTGCCAGCAGAAAAGGACAGCCGAACACTGAAGCTTTCTTT.

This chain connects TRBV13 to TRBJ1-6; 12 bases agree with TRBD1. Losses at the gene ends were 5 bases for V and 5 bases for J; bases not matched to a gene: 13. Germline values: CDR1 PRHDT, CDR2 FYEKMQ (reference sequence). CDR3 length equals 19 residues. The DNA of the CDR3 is TGTGCCAGCAGCCTAGTCTATGCCGGGACAGGGGGCGATAATTCACCCCTCCACTTT. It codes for CASSLVYAGTGGDNSPLHF.

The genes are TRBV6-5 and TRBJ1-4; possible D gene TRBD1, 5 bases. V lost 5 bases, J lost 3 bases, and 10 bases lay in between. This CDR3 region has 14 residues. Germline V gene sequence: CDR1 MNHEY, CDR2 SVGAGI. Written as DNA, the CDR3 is TGTGCCAGCAGTCCAGGGTGGGCTAATGAAAAACTGTTTTTT. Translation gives CASSPGWANEKLFF.

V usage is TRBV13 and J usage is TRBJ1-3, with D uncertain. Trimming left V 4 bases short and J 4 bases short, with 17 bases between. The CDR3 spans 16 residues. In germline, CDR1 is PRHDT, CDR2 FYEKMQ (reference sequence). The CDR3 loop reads CASSSPGLQDGNTIYF. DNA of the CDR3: TGTGCCAGCAGCTCTCCGGGTCTCCAAGACGGAAACACCATATATTTT.

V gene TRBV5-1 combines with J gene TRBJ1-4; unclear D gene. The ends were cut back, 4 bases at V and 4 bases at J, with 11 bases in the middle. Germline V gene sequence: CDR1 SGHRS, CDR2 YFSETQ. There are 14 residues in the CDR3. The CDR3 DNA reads TGCGCCAGCAGCCCACGCAACAGTAATGAAAAACTGTTTTTT. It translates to CASSPRNSNEKLFF.

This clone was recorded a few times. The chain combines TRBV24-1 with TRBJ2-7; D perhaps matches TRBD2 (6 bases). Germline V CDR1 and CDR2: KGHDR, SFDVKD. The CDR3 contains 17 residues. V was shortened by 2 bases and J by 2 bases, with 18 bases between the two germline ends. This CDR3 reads CATSDSAGQGGPYEQYF. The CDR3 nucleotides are TGTGCCACCAGTGATTCGGCTGGGCAGGGAGGCCCCTACGAGCAGTACTTC.

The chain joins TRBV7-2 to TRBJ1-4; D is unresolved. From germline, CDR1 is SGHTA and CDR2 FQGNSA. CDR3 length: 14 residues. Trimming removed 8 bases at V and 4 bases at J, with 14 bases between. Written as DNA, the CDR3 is TGTGCCAGCTTGGGAGGCGGATATAATGAAAAACTGTTTTTT. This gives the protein CASLGGGYNEKLFF.

CDR3 DNA: TGTGCCAGCAGGAAGGGGCTAGCCAAAAACATTCAGTACTTC. It encodes CASRKGLAKNIQYF. V and J are TRBV2 and TRBJ2-4, with D perhaps matching TRBD1 (5 bases). In germline, CDR1 is SNHLY, CDR2 FYNNEI. Deletions cut 6 bases from V and 0 bases from J, with 9 bases between. The CDR3 totals 14 residues. Looking up the rest from reference TRBV2 and TRBJ2-4 gives the full variable domain: EPEVTQTPSHQVTQMGQEVILRCVPISNHLYFYWYRQILGQKVEFLVSFYNNEISEKSEIFDDQFSVERPDGSNFTLKIRSTKLEDSAMYFCASRKGLAKNIQYFGAGTRLSVL.

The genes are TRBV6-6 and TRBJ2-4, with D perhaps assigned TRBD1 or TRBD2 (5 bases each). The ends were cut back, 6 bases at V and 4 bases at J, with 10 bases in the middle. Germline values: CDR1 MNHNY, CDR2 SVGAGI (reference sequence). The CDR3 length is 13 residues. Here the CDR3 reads CASRQGPKNIQYF. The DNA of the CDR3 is TGTGCCAGCAGGCAGGGACCAAAAAACATTCAGTACTTC.

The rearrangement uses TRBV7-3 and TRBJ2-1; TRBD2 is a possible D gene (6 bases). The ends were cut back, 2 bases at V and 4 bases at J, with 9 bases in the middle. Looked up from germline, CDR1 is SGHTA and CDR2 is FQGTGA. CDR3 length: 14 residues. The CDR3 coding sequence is TGTGCCAGCAGCTTATACGGGGGATACAATGAGCAGTTCTTC. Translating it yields CASSLYGGYNEQFF.

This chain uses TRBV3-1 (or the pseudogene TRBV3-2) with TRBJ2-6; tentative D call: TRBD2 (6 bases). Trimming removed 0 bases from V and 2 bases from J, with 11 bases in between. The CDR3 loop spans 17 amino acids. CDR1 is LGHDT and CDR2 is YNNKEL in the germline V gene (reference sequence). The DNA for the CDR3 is TGTGCCAGCAGCCAAGAGGGGGGAGCAACTGGGGCCAACGTCCTGACTTTC. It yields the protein CASSQEGGATGANVLTF.

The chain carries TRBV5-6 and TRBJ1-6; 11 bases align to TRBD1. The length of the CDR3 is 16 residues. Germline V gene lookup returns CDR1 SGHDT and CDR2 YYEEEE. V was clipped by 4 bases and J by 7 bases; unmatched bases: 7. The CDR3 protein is CASSPGQGARNSPLHF. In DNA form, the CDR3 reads TGTGCCAGCAGCCCTGGACAGGGGGCAAGGAATTCACCCCTCCACTTT.

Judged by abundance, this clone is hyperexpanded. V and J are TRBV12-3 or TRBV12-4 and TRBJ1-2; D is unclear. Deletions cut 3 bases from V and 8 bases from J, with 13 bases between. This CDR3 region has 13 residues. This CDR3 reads CASSLDEGGGYTF. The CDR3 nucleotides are TGTGCCAGCAGTTTGGATGAGGGAGGCGGCTACACCTTC.

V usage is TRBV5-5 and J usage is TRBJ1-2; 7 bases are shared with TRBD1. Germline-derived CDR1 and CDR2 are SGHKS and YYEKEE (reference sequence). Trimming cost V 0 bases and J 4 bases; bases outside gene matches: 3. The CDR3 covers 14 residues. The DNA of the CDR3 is TGTGCCAGCAGCTTGGAAGGGACAGCCTATGGCTACACCTTC. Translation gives CASSLEGTAYGYTF.

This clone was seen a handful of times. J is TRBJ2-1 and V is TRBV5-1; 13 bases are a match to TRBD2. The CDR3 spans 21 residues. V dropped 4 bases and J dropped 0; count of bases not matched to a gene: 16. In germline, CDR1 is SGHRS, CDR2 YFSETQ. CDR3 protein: CASSPQTGLAGAPSSYNEQFF. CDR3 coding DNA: TGCGCCAGCAGCCCGCAAACAGGACTAGCGGGGGCCCCTAGCTCCTACAATGAGCAGTTCTTC. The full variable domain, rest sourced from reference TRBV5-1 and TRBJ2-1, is KAGVTQTPRYLIKTRGQQVTLSCSPISGHRSVSWYQQTPGQGLQFLFEYFSETQRNKGNFPGRFSGRQFSNSRSEMNVSTLELGDSALYLCASSPQTGLAGAPSSYNEQFFGPGTRLTVL.

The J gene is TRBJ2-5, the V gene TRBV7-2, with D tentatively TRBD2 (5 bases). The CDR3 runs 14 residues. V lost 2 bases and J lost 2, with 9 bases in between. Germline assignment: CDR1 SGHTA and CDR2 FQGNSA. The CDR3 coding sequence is TGTGCCAGCAGCTTATTTGGGGAGCAAGAGACCCAGTACTTC. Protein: CASSLFGEQETQYF. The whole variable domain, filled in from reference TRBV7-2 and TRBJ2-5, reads GAGVSQSPSNKVTEKGKDVELRCDPISGHTALYWYRQSLGQGLEFLIYFQGNSAPDKSGLPSDRFSAERTGGSVSTLTIQRTQQEDSAVYLCASSLFGEQETQYFGPGTRLLVL.

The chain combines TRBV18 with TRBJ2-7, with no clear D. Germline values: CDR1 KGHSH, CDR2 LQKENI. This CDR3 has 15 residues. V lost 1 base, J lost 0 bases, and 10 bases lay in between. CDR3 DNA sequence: TGTGCCAGCTCACCACGCCAAGTGGCCTCCTACGAGCAGTACTTC. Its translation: CASSPRQVASYEQYF.